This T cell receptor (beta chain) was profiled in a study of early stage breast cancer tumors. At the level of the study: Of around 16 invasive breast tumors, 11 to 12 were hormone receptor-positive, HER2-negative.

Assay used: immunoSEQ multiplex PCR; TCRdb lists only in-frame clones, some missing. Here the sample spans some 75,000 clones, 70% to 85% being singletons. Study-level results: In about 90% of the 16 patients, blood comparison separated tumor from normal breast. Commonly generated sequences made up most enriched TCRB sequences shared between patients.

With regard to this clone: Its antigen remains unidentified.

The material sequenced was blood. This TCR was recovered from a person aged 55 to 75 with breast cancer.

CDR3: CAIKDGSTDTQYF. In DNA form, the CDR3 reads TGTGCCATCAAGGACGGGAGCACAGATACGCAGTATTTT. The chain carries TRBV10-3 and TRBJ2-3; no reliable D call. This CDR3 has 13 residues. V was shortened by 7 bases and J by 0 bases, with 8 bases between the two germline ends. Germline V gene sequence: CDR1 ENHRY, CDR2 SYGVKD.